This T cell receptor (beta chain) was sequenced in a study of blood T cell repertoires in COVID-19 (dated by TCRdb to about 2020). With regard to the full study: Collaborator samples came from the United States, Italy and Spain and covered acute and convalescent phases of COVID-19. The material from the prospective study consisted of cDNA or gDNA derived from T cells, B-cell-depleted T cells, or PBMCs. Deeply sampled blood TCRbeta repertoires from subjects exposed to, actively infected with, or recovered from COVID-19 were included in the dataset. A freely available public database, intended as a resource for researchers studying the immune response to SARS-CoV-2, is where the repertoires were released. Samples were obtained from the ongoing ImmuneRACE study (first 160 participants) and from over 1,000 subjects provided by 6 global collaborators. A de-identified subject ID, COVID-19 status, age in years and sex were almost always included in the sample metadata. Where available, HLA class I and class II types were taken from metadata supplied by the sample provider and were not determined by assay-based typing. Study-wide conclusions, independent of this receptor: The quantity of clinical and demographic metadata differed by source and by participant and was supplied without curation.

Points on this clone: The target of this receptor is not known. Per-base quality was not reported, and no clone a single base away is much larger than it.

In the prospective study, participants were roughly 18 to 100 years old, resided in about two dozen geographic areas of the United States, and were enrolled through a virtual design. In the prospective study, cohorts were assigned on the basis of participant-reported clinical history obtained from a screening survey and a study questionnaire. For ImmuneRACE Cohort 3, a participant was defined as recovered based on two consecutive negative NP/OP PCR tests, clearance by a healthcare professional, or resolution of symptoms. Mobile phlebotomists in the prospective study collected whole blood, serum and a nasopharyngeal or oropharyngeal swab from every participant. Participants in the prospective study had the option to provide additional blood draws and questionnaires over a 2-month period. Before DNA extraction, blood samples from the prospective study were shipped at room temperature or frozen. V is trimmed back by 0 bases and J by 5 bases, and the junction contains 11 bases that no gene match accounts for. There are 17 amino acids in the CDR3, from cysteine to phenylalanine inclusive. Only the CDR3 portion is preserved as DNA: 51 bases, with reading frame beginning at the first base. CDR1 and CDR2, looked up from the germline V gene, are SGHRS and YFSETQ.

TCRbeta CDR3 regions were amplified from genomic DNA using the immunoSEQ Assay, a bias-controlled multiplex PCR. On the study's bioinformatics: Nucleated cell counts per sample were estimated from amplification of reference gene primers within the assay. To quantify the absolute abundance of each unique TCRbeta CDR3 rearrangement, sequence reads were collapsed and filtered. Productive Simpson clonality was computed per sample as the square root of Simpson's diversity index over productive rearrangements. Entries here come from immuneACCESS through TCRdb and include only in-frame sequences with V and J called. Some clones fail to appear in such tables; in the studies checked, an unresolved V gene covers under half of the shortfall, and the cause of the remainder is unknown. The V and J calls and clone size were taken over from that table, and D and trimming were inferred from the DNA. Here the sample has around 140,000 clones; 75% to 90% occur a single time. The leading ten clones occupy about 4.5% of the sample.

Here the chain combines TRBV5-1 and TRBJ2-5; TRBD2 fits 9 bases in the junction. This sequence was found in a man aged 50-59 years who had recovered from COVID-19. The specimen sequenced was PBMCs or T cells enriched from blood (not recorded which). The CDR3 reads as follows: CASSLGHSGSGRETQYF. The DNA sequence follows: TGCGCCAGCAGCTTGGGCCATAGCGGGAGCGGGAGGGAGACCCAGTACTTC.